The present TCR beta chain was sequenced within a study of post-analysis software for immune sequencing data. General study points: TRBV5-6, TRBV5-1 and TRBV20-1 belonged to a set of roughly 5 TRBV segments that were more frequent in patients than controls.

With respect to this clonotype: The antigen is not known.

Germline V lookup: CDR1 LNHNV, CDR2 YYDKDF (reference sequence). V was clipped by 5 bases and J by 3 bases, with 14 bases between them. The CDR3 is made up of 14 amino acids. Prepared libraries of TCR beta cDNA carried unique molecular identifiers. TCRdb reanalysed the PCR reads using MiXCR and keeps one entry per CDR3 protein. The sample records 700,000 to 800,000 distinct CDR3 sequences, 25% to 30% being singletons. The V gene is TRBV15, the J gene TRBJ2-7, with no clear D. The material sequenced was blood. This receptor was obtained from a girl under 18 with multiple sclerosis. Written as DNA, the CDR3 is TGTGCCACCAGCTCGACCGGACCCTTCTACGAGCAGTACTTC. Encoded protein: CATSSTGPFYEQYF.